Presented here are 11 T cell receptor beta chains from one specimen sequenced in a study of shared clonotypes between healthy human individuals. Naive CD8 isolation took CD45RO-negative cells positively selected for CCR7 and excluded terminally differentiated effector memory CD45RA+ cells. The repertoire was sequenced with immunoSEQ multiplex PCR; TCRdb's copy has only in-frame clones and lacks some. Of around 650,000 clones in the sample, 96% are singletons; the top ten hold roughly 0.1%. Sequenced sample: naive CD8+ T cells sorted from blood. The source of these receptors is a woman under 40 in good health.

This clone was counted a single time. This rearrangement joins TRBV27 to TRBJ2-7, with D uncertain. The CDR3 sequence is 12 residues long. Germline V gene lookup returns CDR1 MNHEY and CDR2 SMNVEV (reference sequence). V was pared by 7 bases and J by 7 bases, with 14 bases between. The chain's CDR3 is CASTTGSREQYF. CDR3 nucleotides: TGTGCCAGCACCACCGGGTCCCGAGAGCAGTACTTC.

This clone was seen only once. This rearrangement joins TRBV2 to TRBJ1-5; possibly TRBD1 for D (6 bases). The ends were cut back, 6 bases at V and 3 bases at J, with 15 bases in the middle. This CDR3 has 15 amino acids. Germline values: CDR1 SNHLY, CDR2 FYNNEI. The CDR3 DNA sequence: TGTGCCAGCAGCGGCCCGGACAGAGCCAATCAGCCCCAGCATTTT. It is translated as CASSGPDRANQPQHF. Full variable domain (outside the CDR3, taken from reference TRBV2 and TRBJ1-5): EPEVTQTPSHQVTQMGQEVILRCVPISNHLYFYWYRQILGQKVEFLVSFYNNEISEKSEIFDDQFSVERPDGSNFTLKIRSTKLEDSAMYFCASSGPDRANQPQHFGDGTRLSIL.

The gene calls are TRBV28 and TRBJ2-5; D is uncertain. This CDR3 comprises 16 residues. Deletions cut 5 bases from V and 2 bases from J, with 18 bases between. Germline CDR1 MDHEN, CDR2 SYDVKM. The CDR3 bases are TGTGCCAGCAGTGCTACTCAGGCGGAATCTCAAGAGACCCAGTACTTC. Translated: CASSATQAESQETQYF.

The chain joins TRBV4-1 to TRBJ2-7, with 12 bases fitting TRBD1. This CDR3 region has 15 residues. V shed 4 bases and J 6 bases; nucleotides not matched to a gene: 7. Germline V gives CDR1 MGHRA, CDR2 YSYEKL. This chain's CDR3 is CASSPGTGGASEQYF. The CDR3 DNA sequence: TGCGCCAGCAGCCCCGGGACAGGGGGCGCGTCCGAGCAGTACTTC.

J is TRBJ1-1 and V is TRBV2, with 7 nucleotides matching TRBD1. The junction had 5 bases not matched to a gene; V was cut back by 6 bases and J by 1 base. There are 14 residues in the CDR3. Germline CDR1 is SNHLY and CDR2 is FYNNEI. The CDR3 DNA follows: TGTGCCAGCAGGGGGGACAGTAGGAACACTGAAGCTTTCTTT. Translation: CASRGDSRNTEAFF.

The chain has TRBV5-1 and TRBJ2-7, with D perhaps TRBD1 or TRBD2 (6 bases each). V was shortened by 0 bases and J by 6 bases, with 13 bases between the two germline ends. This CDR3 is built from 14 residues. Germline CDR1 is SGHRS and CDR2 is YFSETQ. The CDR3 DNA reads TGCGCCAGCAGCTTGGCCGCAGGGGAGGCCGAGCAGTACTTC. Protein: CASSLAAGEAEQYF. The variable domain in full, with the rest retrieved from reference TRBV5-1 and TRBJ2-7, is KAGVTQTPRYLIKTRGQQVTLSCSPISGHRSVSWYQQTPGQGLQFLFEYFSETQRNKGNFPGRFSGRQFSNSRSEMNVSTLELGDSALYLCASSLAAGEAEQYFGPGTRLTVT.

The rearrangement links TRBV19 to TRBJ1-5; unclear D gene. The V gene's germline CDR1 is LNHDA and CDR2 SQIVND (reference sequence). The V end was cut by 3 bases, the J end by 4 bases, with 13 bases between. The CDR3 has 15 amino acids. The DNA for the CDR3 is TGTGCCAGTAGTATCGAAGTCGGCCTAAATCAGCCCCAGCATTTT. Amino acids: CASSIEVGLNQPQHF. The variable domain in full, completed from reference TRBV19 and TRBJ1-5, reads DGGITQSPKYLFRKEGQNVTLSCEQNLNHDAMYWYRQDPGQGLRLIYYSQIVNDFQKGDIAEGYSVSREKKESFPLTVTSAQKNPTAFYLCASSIEVGLNQPQHFGDGTRLSIL.

The genes are TRBV27 and TRBJ2-1, with D uncertain. This CDR3 has 18 residues. V lost 3 bases and J lost 0, with 18 bases in between. CDR1 is MNHEY, CDR2 SMNVEV, per germline (reference sequence). The CDR3 is CASSFRGPALSSYNEQFF. The CDR3 nucleotides are TGTGCCAGCAGTTTTCGAGGACCAGCACTGAGCTCCTACAATGAGCAGTTCTTC.

The V gene is TRBV6-5, the J gene TRBJ2-2; D remains ambiguous. The V gene's germline CDR1 is MNHEY and CDR2 SVGAGI. V lost 9 bases and J lost 5, with 19 bases in between. The CDR3 spans 15 residues. This CDR3 is CARPYRVARTGELFF. DNA for the CDR3: TGTGCCAGACCCTATAGGGTCGCGAGGACCGGGGAGCTGTTTTTT.

The chain uses TRBV19 and TRBJ2-7; unclear D gene. In germline, CDR1 is LNHDA, CDR2 SQIVND (reference sequence). This CDR3 is 13 amino acids long. Trimming removed 3 bases from V and 6 bases from J, with 12 bases in between. CDR3 sequence reads: CASSMGRLGEQYF. CDR3 DNA: TGTGCCAGTAGTATGGGCAGACTGGGCGAGCAGTACTTC.

This clone was detected only once. The CDR3: CATSRVARATNEKLFF. The CDR3 bases are TGTGCCACCAGCCGCGTGGCCAGAGCAACTAATGAAAAACTGTTTTTT. The V and J genes are TRBV15 and TRBJ1-4; no clear D. Trimming shortened V by 5 bases and J by 0 bases, and 13 bases separated the two germline ends. The CDR3 is made up of 16 amino acids. Per the germline V gene, CDR1 is LNHNV and CDR2 is YYDKDF (reference sequence).